Listed below are T cell receptor beta chains from one sample, sequenced in a study of cytomegalovirus exposure and HLA in healthy donors. The data were produced by immunoSEQ multiplex PCR, yet TCRdb's version contains in-frame clones alone and is incomplete. The sample carries 150,000 to 200,000 clones, roughly four fifths recorded once. Material: PBMCs. These TCRs come from a man aged 50 to 60 in good health and CMV-seropositive. Each CDR3 is given with its conserved first and last residue. Fields, in order: J gene, V gene, D gene, clone size, CDR3 DNA, CDR3 protein. A D gene is named only where the DNA matches it firmly. Size tells how often a clone was seen (once, few, many) or the class of an expanded clone, and some rows leave it out.

j_gene: TRBJ2-5; v_gene: TRBV5-1; d_gene: NA; abundance: once; CDR3nt: TGCGCCAGCAGTCTTGTACACATCCAAGAGACCCAGTACTTC; CDR3aa: CASSLVHIQETQYF
j_gene: TRBJ1-4; v_gene: TRBV7-2; d_gene: NA; abundance: few; CDR3nt: TGTGCCAGCAGCGTAGACAGGGAAAAACTGTTTTTT; CDR3aa: CASSVDREKLFF
j_gene: TRBJ2-1; v_gene: TRBV30; d_gene: TRBD2; abundance: NA; CDR3nt: TGTGCCTGGAGTCGACTAGCGGGAGGGTACAATGAGCAGTTCTTC; CDR3aa: CAWSRLAGGYNEQFF
j_gene: TRBJ2-2; v_gene: TRBV7-3; d_gene: NA; abundance: once; CDR3nt: TGTGCCAGCAGCCCGGGTTCCGGGGAGCTGTTTTTT; CDR3aa: CASSPGSGELFF
j_gene: TRBJ2-1; v_gene: TRBV4-1; d_gene: NA; abundance: NA; CDR3nt: TGCGCCAGCAGCCGAAGACGAGGGGGGGAGAAAGTCAATGAGCAGTTCTTC; CDR3aa: CASSRRRGGEKVNEQFF
j_gene: TRBJ1-6; v_gene: TRBV27; d_gene: NA; abundance: NA; CDR3nt: TGTGCCAGCAGTTTAAGAGGGAAGGCCTATAATTCACCCCTCCACTTT; CDR3aa: CASSLRGKAYNSPLHF
j_gene: TRBJ2-7; v_gene: TRBV7-9; d_gene: TRBD1; abundance: NA; CDR3nt: TGTGCCAGCAGCTCCCAGACAGGGGCCTACGAGCAGTACTTC; CDR3aa: CASSSQTGAYEQYF
j_gene: TRBJ1-4; v_gene: TRBV4-1; d_gene: TRBD1; abundance: few; CDR3nt: TGCGCCAGCAGCCAATTACAGGGGGCGCCCCTCCTTGGTCTGCGAAAACTGTTTTTT; CDR3aa: CASSQLQGAPLLGLRKLFF
j_gene: TRBJ2-5; v_gene: TRBV5-4; d_gene: NA; abundance: NA; CDR3nt: TGTGCCAGCAGCTCCCCGGGACAACTACAAGAGACCCAGTACTTC; CDR3aa: CASSSPGQLQETQYF
j_gene: TRBJ2-1; v_gene: TRBV4-2; d_gene: TRBD1; abundance: NA; CDR3nt: TGTGCCAGCAGCCAAGACAGGGGGTATGACAATGAGCAGTTCTTC; CDR3aa: CASSQDRGYDNEQFF
j_gene: TRBJ1-1; v_gene: TRBV7-3; d_gene: NA; abundance: once; CDR3nt: TGTGCCAGCAGCTTAAGTCCGGGTATGAACACTGAAGCTTTCTTT; CDR3aa: CASSLSPGMNTEAFF
j_gene: TRBJ2-1; v_gene: TRBV9; d_gene: NA; abundance: NA; CDR3nt: TGTGCCAGCAGCGTAGACGGGACACCGGTTTACAATGAGCAGTTCTTC; CDR3aa: CASSVDGTPVYNEQFF
j_gene: TRBJ1-2; v_gene: TRBV9; d_gene: TRBD1; abundance: few; CDR3nt: TGTGCCAGCAGCGTAGTGGGGACAGGGAACTATGGCTACACCTTC; CDR3aa: CASSVVGTGNYGYTF
j_gene: TRBJ1-1; v_gene: TRBV7-6; d_gene: NA; abundance: NA; CDR3nt: TGTGCCAGCAGCTTAGCGCGGCAGAACACTGAAGCTTTCTTT; CDR3aa: CASSLARQNTEAFF
j_gene: TRBJ2-1; v_gene: TRBV18; d_gene: TRBD2; abundance: NA; CDR3nt: TGTGCCAGCTCACCAGGTCTGGCTAGCGGGGCCTACAATGAGCAGTTCTTC; CDR3aa: CASSPGLASGAYNEQFF
j_gene: TRBJ1-1; v_gene: TRBV7-3; d_gene: NA; abundance: NA; CDR3nt: TGTGCCAGCAGCTCTGGGACATCGAACACTGAAGCCTTCTTT; CDR3aa: CASSSGTSNTEAFF
j_gene: TRBJ2-7; v_gene: TRBV9; d_gene: TRBD2; abundance: NA; CDR3nt: TGTGCCAGCAGCGGTAGCGGGAGGGCCGACGAGCAGTACTTC; CDR3aa: CASSGSGRADEQYF
j_gene: TRBJ2-7; v_gene: TRBV5-1; d_gene: TRBD2; abundance: NA; CDR3nt: TGCGCCAGCAGCTTGGCTGGGGGGGGCTCCTACGAGCAGTACTTC; CDR3aa: CASSLAGGGSYEQYF
j_gene: TRBJ2-7; v_gene: TRBV11-3; d_gene: NA; abundance: once; CDR3nt: TGTGCCAGCAGCTTAGGGCCGGGAGCCTACGAGCAGTACTTC; CDR3aa: CASSLGPGAYEQYF
j_gene: TRBJ2-4; v_gene: TRBV5-1; d_gene: NA; abundance: NA; CDR3nt: TGCGCCAGCAGCTTGGGGACAATGGACATTCAGTACTTC; CDR3aa: CASSLGTMDIQYF
j_gene: TRBJ2-7; v_gene: TRBV5-1; d_gene: NA; abundance: NA; CDR3nt: TGCGCCAGCAGCCTCAACGTCGCGACAGGTTCCAGCTCCTACGAGCAGTACTTC; CDR3aa: CASSLNVATGSSSYEQYF
j_gene: TRBJ2-7; v_gene: TRBV18; d_gene: TRBD1; abundance: NA; CDR3nt: TGTGCCAGCTCACCACGGGGGACAGGGAGTCACGAGCAGTACTTC; CDR3aa: CASSPRGTGSHEQYF
j_gene: TRBJ2-5; v_gene: TRBV9; d_gene: TRBD2; abundance: NA; CDR3nt: TGTGCCAGCAGCGTACTAGCGGGAGGGTCGGAGACCCAGTACTTC; CDR3aa: CASSVLAGGSETQYF
j_gene: TRBJ1-1; v_gene: TRBV4-1; d_gene: NA; abundance: once; CDR3nt: TGCGCCAGCAGCCAAGAGTTTGGCAGGGACACTGAAGCTTTCTTT; CDR3aa: CASSQEFGRDTEAFF
j_gene: TRBJ2-7; v_gene: TRBV11-2; d_gene: TRBD1; abundance: NA; CDR3nt: TGTGCCAGCAGCCACGGGACAGGGGGCTTCGAGCAGTACTTC; CDR3aa: CASSHGTGGFEQYF
j_gene: TRBJ1-1; v_gene: TRBV27; d_gene: NA; abundance: NA; CDR3nt: TGTGCCAGCAGTTTGGCCGACAGCAACACTGAAGCTTTCTTT; CDR3aa: CASSLADSNTEAFF
j_gene: TRBJ1-2; v_gene: TRBV6-1; d_gene: NA; abundance: few; CDR3nt: TGTGCCAGCAGTGAACGGTTCAACTATGGCTACACCTTC; CDR3aa: CASSERFNYGYTF
j_gene: TRBJ2-5; v_gene: TRBV7-6; d_gene: TRBD1; abundance: NA; CDR3nt: TGTGCCAGCAGCTTAGGGACAGGAGTCCAAGAGACCCAGTACTTC; CDR3aa: CASSLGTGVQETQYF
j_gene: TRBJ2-5; v_gene: TRBV28; d_gene: TRBD2; abundance: once; CDR3nt: TGTGCCAGCAGCCGGGGACTAGCGGGAGTTGAGACCCAGTACTTC; CDR3aa: CASSRGLAGVETQYF
j_gene: TRBJ2-3; v_gene: TRBV5-4; d_gene: TRBD1; abundance: NA; CDR3nt: TGTGCCAGCAGTCAAGACAGGGTAACAGATACGCAGTATTTT; CDR3aa: CASSQDRVTDTQYF
j_gene: TRBJ1-2; v_gene: TRBV4-2; d_gene: NA; abundance: once; CDR3nt: TGTGCCAGCAGCCAAGATGTAGACAGGAGTTGCACCTTC; CDR3aa: CASSQDVDRSCTF
j_gene: TRBJ2-1; v_gene: TRBV7-8; d_gene: TRBD2; abundance: NA; CDR3nt: TGTGCCAGCAGCTTTGCCGGGACTAGCGGATTCAATGAGCAGTTCTTC; CDR3aa: CASSFAGTSGFNEQFF
j_gene: TRBJ2-5; v_gene: TRBV6-1; d_gene: TRBD1; abundance: NA; CDR3nt: TGTGCCAGCGACAGGGCACTACAAGAGACCCAGTACTTC; CDR3aa: CASDRALQETQYF
j_gene: TRBJ2-5; v_gene: TRBV11-3; d_gene: TRBD2; abundance: few; CDR3nt: TGTGCCAGCAGCCCCGGGGGGACTATCCAAGAGACCCAGTACTTC; CDR3aa: CASSPGGTIQETQYF
j_gene: TRBJ1-3; v_gene: TRBV7-6; d_gene: TRBD1; abundance: few; CDR3nt: TGTGCCAGCAGCCCGGACAGGGCAAGCTCTGGAAACACCATATATTTT; CDR3aa: CASSPDRASSGNTIYF
j_gene: TRBJ1-6; v_gene: TRBV27; d_gene: NA; abundance: NA; CDR3nt: TGTGCCAGCAGTGCCCGACAGACCTATAATTCACCCCTCCACTTT; CDR3aa: CASSARQTYNSPLHF
j_gene: TRBJ1-5; v_gene: TRBV5-6; d_gene: TRBD1; abundance: NA; CDR3nt: TGTGCCAGCAGCACGCTGACAGGGGAGAGCAATCAGCCCCAGCATTTT; CDR3aa: CASSTLTGESNQPQHF
j_gene: TRBJ2-2; v_gene: TRBV25-1; d_gene: TRBD2; abundance: NA; CDR3nt: TGTGCCAGCAGGGGGGGGTCCGGGGAGCTGTTTTTT; CDR3aa: CASRGGSGELFF
j_gene: TRBJ2-7; v_gene: TRBV4-1; d_gene: TRBD1; abundance: NA; CDR3nt: TGCGCCAGCAGACCAGGGGGCTCCTACGAGCAGTACTTC; CDR3aa: CASRPGGSYEQYF
j_gene: TRBJ2-2; v_gene: TRBV5-1; d_gene: NA; abundance: NA; CDR3nt: TGCGCCAGCAGCTCGACAGGGAGGAATGAAAACGGGGAGCTGTTTTTT; CDR3aa: CASSSTGRNENGELFF
j_gene: TRBJ1-4; v_gene: TRBV7-8; d_gene: NA; abundance: NA; CDR3nt: TGTGCCAGCAGCTTAGGGGTTACTAGAAATGAAAAACTGTTTTTT; CDR3aa: CASSLGVTRNEKLFF